This is a list of T cell receptor beta chains from one sample in a study of T cell repertoires in cytomegalovirus infection. For these receptors, no antigen is known. TCRdb fed the reads into MiXCR, producing one record per CDR3 protein. The sample includes 640,000 or so distinct CDR3 sequences, around 31% seen only once; the top ten take around a sixth. The sequences come from cultured PBMCs, collected from culture after CMV antigen stimulation. Every receptor here comes from a human donor in good health (CMV status not recorded). Some clones in this sample may be carry-over from other donors' samples. Each CDR3 is given with its conserved first and last residue. The order of the fields is clone size, J gene, V gene, D gene, CDR3 length, CDR3 DNA, CDR3 protein. D genes are given only for firm matches. Part of the rows lack a size; the others show once, few, many or a class for expanded clones.

>few|TRBJ1-2|TRBV12-3/TRBV12-4|TRBD1|15
TGTGCCAGCAGTACCGGGACAGTAGCTAACTATGGCTACACCTTC
CASSTGTVANYGYTF
>-|TRBJ1-2|TRBV10-3|TRBD1|14
TGTGCCATCAGTGAGGACAGGGGGCCTGGTGGCTACACCTTC
CAISEDRGPGGYTF
>many|TRBJ1-5|TRBV7-6|-|15
TGTGCCAGCAGCCCGGGGAGGGGAGGCAATCAGCCCCAGCATTTT
CASSPGRGGNQPQHF
>few|TRBJ2-1|TRBV5-4|TRBD2|16
TGTGCCAGCAGCTCCCCTAGCGGGAGACCGTACAATGAGCAGTTCTTC
CASSSPSGRPYNEQFF
>many|TRBJ2-3|TRBV20-1|-|13
TGCAGTGAAAGGCTTCCGGGCACAGATACGCAGTATTTT
CSERLPGTDTQYF
>many|TRBJ2-7|TRBV7-2|TRBD2|18
TGTGCCAGCAGCTTAAGAGGGACTAGCGGGAGTACCCCCTACGAGCAGTACTTC
CASSLRGTSGSTPYEQYF
>-|TRBJ2-1|TRBV27|TRBD2|14
TGTGCCAGCAGTCCAGCGGGGGGGCAAGGTGAGCAGTTCTTC
CASSPAGGQGEQFF
>many|TRBJ2-2|TRBV7-8|-|13
TGTGCCAGCAGCTTATACCACCCCGGGGAGCTGTTTTTT
CASSLYHPGELFF
>-|TRBJ2-7|TRBV7-2|-|14
TGTGCCAGCAGCTTCTCCGCCCGCAGTTACGAGCAGTACTTC
CASSFSARSYEQYF
>-|TRBJ1-1|TRBV10-2|-|14
TGCGCCAGCAGTGAGGCCCCCTGGGGTACTGAAGCTTTCTTT
CASSEAPWGTEAFF
>-|TRBJ2-3|TRBV12-3/TRBV12-4|-|13
TGTGCCAGCAGCGGCTACCCCCTAGATACGCAGTATTTT
CASSGYPLDTQYF
>-|TRBJ2-2|TRBV19|TRBD2|16
TGTGCCAGTGCTTCGCGGGGGGGCCGCGGCACCGGGGAGCTGTTTTTT
CASASRGGRGTGELFF
>few|TRBJ2-2|TRBV11-2|-|16
TGTGCCAGCAGCTTCGGGGAGGTACAGATGTCCGGGGAGCTGTTTTTT
CASSFGEVQMSGELFF
>-|TRBJ2-2|TRBV2|-|14
TGTGCCACCCGACTAGAAAGGTCCACCGGGGGGCTGTTTTTT
CATRLERSTGGLFF
>few|TRBJ2-5|TRBV7-6|TRBD2|16
TGTGCCAGCAGCTTAATCGGAGCGGGGCACCAAGAGACCCAGTACTTC
CASSLIGAGHQETQYF
>-|TRBJ2-5|TRBV5-1|TRBD1|15
TGCGCCAGCCATATCGCTCCGGGACAGCAAGAGACCCAGTACTTC
CASHIAPGQQETQYF